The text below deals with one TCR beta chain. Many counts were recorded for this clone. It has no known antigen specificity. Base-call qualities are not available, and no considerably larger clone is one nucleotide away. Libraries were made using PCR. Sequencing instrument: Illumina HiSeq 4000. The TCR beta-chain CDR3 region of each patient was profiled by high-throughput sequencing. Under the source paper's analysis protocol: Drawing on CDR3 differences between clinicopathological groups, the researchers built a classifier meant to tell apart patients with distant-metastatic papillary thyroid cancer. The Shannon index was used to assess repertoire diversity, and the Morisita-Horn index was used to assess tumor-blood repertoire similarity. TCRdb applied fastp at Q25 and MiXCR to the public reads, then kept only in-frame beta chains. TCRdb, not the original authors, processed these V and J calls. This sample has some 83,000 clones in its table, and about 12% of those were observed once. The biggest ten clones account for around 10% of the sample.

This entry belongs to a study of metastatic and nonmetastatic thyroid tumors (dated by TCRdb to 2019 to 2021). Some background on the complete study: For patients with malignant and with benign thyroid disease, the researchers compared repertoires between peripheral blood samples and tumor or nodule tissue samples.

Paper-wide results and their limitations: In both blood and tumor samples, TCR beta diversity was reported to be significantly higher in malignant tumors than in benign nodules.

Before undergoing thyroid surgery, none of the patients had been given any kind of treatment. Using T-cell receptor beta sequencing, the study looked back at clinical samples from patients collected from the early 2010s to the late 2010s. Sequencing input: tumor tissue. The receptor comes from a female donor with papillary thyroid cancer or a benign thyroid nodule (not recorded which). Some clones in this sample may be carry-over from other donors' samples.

The CDR3 region reads CASSVTTYEQYF. The nucleotides read TGTGCCAGCAGTGTAACAACCTACGAGCAGTACTTC. The rearranged chain carries TRBV2 and TRBJ2-7, with no reliable assignment of the D segment. Cut back by 4 bases and 2 bases, the V and J ends lie 6 bases apart. Reading the germline V gene gives CDR1 SNHLY and CDR2 FYNNEI. Measured from the cysteine to the phenylalanine, the CDR3 is 12 residues long. The sequence is cut down to CDR3 DNA, 36 bases in frame from base 1. The variable domain in full, with residues beyond the CDR3 obtained from the reference TRBV2 and TRBJ2-7 genes, is EPEVTQTPSHQVTQMGQEVILRCVPISNHLYFYWYRQILGQKVEFLVSFYNNEISEKSEIFDDQFSVERPDGSNFTLKIRSTKLEDSAMYFCASSVTTYEQYFGPGTRLTVT.